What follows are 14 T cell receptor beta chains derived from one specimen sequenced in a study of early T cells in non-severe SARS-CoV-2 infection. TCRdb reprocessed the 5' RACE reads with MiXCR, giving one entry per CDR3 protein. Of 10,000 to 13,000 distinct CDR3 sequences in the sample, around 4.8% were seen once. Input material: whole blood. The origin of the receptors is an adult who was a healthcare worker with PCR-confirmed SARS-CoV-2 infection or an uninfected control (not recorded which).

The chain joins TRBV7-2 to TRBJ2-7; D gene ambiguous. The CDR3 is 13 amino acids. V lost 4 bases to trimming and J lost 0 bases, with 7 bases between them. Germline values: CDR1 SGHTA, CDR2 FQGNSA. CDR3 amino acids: CASSSTFSYEQYF. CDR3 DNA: TGTGCCAGCAGCTCAACCTTCTCCTACGAGCAGTACTTC.

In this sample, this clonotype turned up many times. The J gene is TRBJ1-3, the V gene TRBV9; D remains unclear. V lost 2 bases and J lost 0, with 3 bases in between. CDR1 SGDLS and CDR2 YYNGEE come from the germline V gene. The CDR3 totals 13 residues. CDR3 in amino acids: CASSVDSGNTIYF. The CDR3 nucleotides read TGTGCCAGCAGCGTCGACTCTGGAAACACCATATATTTT. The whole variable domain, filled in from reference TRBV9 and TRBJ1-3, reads DSGVTQTPKHLITATGQRVTLRCSPRSGDLSVYWYQQSLDQGLQFLIQYYNGEERAKGNILERFSAQQFPDLHSELNLSSLELGDSALYFCASSVDSGNTIYFGEGSWLTVV.

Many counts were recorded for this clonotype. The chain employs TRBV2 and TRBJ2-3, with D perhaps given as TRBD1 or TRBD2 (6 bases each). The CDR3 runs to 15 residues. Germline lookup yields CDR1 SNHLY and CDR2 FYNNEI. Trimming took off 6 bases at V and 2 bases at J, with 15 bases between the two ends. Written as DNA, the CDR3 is TGTGCCAGCAGGGGGGGCAGGGTCACCACAGATACGCAGTATTTT. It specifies CASRGGRVTTDTQYF.

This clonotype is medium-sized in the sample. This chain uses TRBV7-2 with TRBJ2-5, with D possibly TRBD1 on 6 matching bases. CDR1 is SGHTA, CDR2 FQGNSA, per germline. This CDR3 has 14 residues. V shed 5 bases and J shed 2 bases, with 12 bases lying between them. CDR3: CASSHTGLQETQYF. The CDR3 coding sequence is TGTGCCAGCAGCCATACAGGGCTTCAAGAGACCCAGTACTTC.

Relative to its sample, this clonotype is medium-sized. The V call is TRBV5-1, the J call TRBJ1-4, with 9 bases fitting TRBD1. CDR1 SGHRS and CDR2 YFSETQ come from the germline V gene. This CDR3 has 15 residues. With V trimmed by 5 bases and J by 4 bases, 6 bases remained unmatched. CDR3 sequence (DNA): TGCGCCAGCAGTCTACAGGGGGCTGGTAATGAAAAACTGTTTTTT. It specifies CASSLQGAGNEKLFF.

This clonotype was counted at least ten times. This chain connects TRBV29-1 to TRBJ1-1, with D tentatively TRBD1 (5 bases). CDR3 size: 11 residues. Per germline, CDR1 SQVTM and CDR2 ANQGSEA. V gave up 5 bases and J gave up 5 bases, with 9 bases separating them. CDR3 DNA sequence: TGCAGCGTTTCGGGGGAGACTGAAGCTTTCTTT. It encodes CSVSGETEAFF.

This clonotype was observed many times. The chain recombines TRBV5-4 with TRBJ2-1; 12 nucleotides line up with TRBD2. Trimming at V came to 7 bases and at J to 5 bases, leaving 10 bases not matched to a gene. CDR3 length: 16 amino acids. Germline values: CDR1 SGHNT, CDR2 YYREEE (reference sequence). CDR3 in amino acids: CASGRQRTSGDNEQFF. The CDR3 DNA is TGTGCCAGCGGCCGTCAAAGGACTAGCGGGGACAATGAGCAGTTCTTC.

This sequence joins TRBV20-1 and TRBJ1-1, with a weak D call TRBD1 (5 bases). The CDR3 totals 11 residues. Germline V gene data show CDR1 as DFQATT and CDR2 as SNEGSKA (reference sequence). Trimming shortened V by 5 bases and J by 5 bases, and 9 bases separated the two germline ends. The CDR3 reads CSALRGTEAFF. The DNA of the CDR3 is TGCAGTGCTCTGAGGGGAACTGAAGCTTTCTTT.

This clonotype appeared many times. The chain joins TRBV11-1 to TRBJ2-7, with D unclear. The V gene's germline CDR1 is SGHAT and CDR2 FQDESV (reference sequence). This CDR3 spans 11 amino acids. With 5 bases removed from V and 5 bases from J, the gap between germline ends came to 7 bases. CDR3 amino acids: CASSPSHEQYF. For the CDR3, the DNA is TGTGCCAGCAGCCCCAGCCACGAGCAGTACTTC.

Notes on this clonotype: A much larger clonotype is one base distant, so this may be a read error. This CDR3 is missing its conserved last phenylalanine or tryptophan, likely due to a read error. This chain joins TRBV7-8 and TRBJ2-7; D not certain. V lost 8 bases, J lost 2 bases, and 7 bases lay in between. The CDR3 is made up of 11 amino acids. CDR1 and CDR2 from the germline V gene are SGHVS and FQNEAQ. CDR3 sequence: CASADPYEQYY. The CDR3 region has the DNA TGTGCCAGCGCGGACCCCTACGAGCAGTACTAC.

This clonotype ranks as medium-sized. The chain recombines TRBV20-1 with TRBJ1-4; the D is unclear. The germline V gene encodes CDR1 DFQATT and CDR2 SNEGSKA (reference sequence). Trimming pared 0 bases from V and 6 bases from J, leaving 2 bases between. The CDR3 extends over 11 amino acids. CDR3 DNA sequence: TGCAGTGCTAGAGATGATGAAAAACTGTTTTTT. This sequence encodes CSARDDEKLFF.

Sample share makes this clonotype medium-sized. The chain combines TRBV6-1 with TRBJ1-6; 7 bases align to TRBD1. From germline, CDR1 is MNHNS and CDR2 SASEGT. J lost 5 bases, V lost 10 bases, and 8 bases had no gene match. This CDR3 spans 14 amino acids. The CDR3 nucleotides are TGTGCCACCGGGGGAGACAGGGATAATTCACCCCTCCACTTT. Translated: CATGGDRDNSPLHF.

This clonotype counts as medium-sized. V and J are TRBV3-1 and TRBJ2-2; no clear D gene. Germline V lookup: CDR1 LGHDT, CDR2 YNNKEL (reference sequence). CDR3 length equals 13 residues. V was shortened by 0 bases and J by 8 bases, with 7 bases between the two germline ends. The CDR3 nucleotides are TGTGCCAGCAGCCAAGACCTGAGGGGGGAGCTGTTTTTT. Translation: CASSQDLRGELFF.

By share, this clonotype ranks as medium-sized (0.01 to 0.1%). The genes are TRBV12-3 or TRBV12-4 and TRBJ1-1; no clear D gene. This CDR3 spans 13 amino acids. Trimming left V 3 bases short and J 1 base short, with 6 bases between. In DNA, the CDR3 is TGTGCCAGCAGTTTTAGGGAGAACACTGAAGCTTTCTTT. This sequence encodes CASSFRENTEAFF.